This T cell receptor beta chain was identified during a study of vaccination effects on CD4 cells after COVID-19. Overall study: Peptides at around 10 ug/ml and IL-2 at 9.5 to 10 IU/ml were added to 1.5 million to 2 million PBMC per well. General study findings and limits: Substantial clonal contraction characterized both infection- and vaccine-induced clones late after vaccination.

Trimming took 3 bases from V and 0 from J, leaving 10 bases between them. The CDR3 spans 15 residues. CDR1 and CDR2 from the germline V gene are SGHKS and YYEKEE (reference sequence). Profiled with immunoSEQ multiplex PCR; TCRdb holds only in-frame clones, not every one. The sample lists tens of thousands of clones; approximately 82% were seen once. Points on this clone: Its specificity is unknown.

Upon completion of 10 to 11 days in culture, CD4+ T cells were isolated. According to PCR results, the person was infected with SARS-CoV-2 between March and December 2020. Of the BNT162b2 and mRNA-1273 vaccines, participants received two doses of one or the other. Cells had half their medium changed to IL-2 medium on days 3 and 7. The sequence derives from a human donor who had a prior SARS-CoV-2 infection. The starting material was CD4+ T cells from PBMCs cultured without peptide, obtained after COVID-19 vaccination. The rearrangement links TRBV5-5 to TRBJ1-5; TRBD1 is a possible D gene (6 bases). The CDR3 bases are TGTGCCAGCAGCTCAGCAGGGGATAGCAATCAGCCCCAGCATTTT. Its translation is CASSSAGDSNQPQHF.